This T cell receptor (beta chain) appears in the sequencing data of a study of blood T cell repertoires in COVID-19. Whole-study context: Material from acute and convalescent COVID-19 was sourced from the United States, Italy and Spain. Nucleic acid was either cDNA or gDNA, and it came from T cells, B-cell-depleted T cells, or PBMCs.

Authors' methods: The authors estimated nucleated cell counts from reference gene primer amplification. Clones were read by immunoSEQ multiplex PCR, and TCRdb kept only the in-frame ones, dropping some. V and J calls and clone size are as listed in that table; D and trimming were resolved from the DNA. Of some 130,000 clones in the sample, around 85% are singletons; the top ten hold roughly 4.5%. The sequence derives from a human donor in a cohort sampled during active COVID-19. Sequencing input: peripheral blood.

The CDR3 sequence: CASSLNGNTGELFF. Written as DNA, the CDR3 is TGCGCCAGCAGCTTGAACGGGAACACCGGGGAGCTGTTTTTT. This chain joins TRBV5-1 and TRBJ2-2; no firm D call. The CDR3 contains 14 residues. CDR1 is SGHRS and CDR2 is YFSETQ in the germline V gene. Between the trimmed V and J ends, which lost 1 base and 1 base, there was a span of 5 bases.